The TCR beta chain described here comes from a study of blood T cells in healthy people across ages. Study-level findings and limits: Observed TCR beta diversity per million T cells went down as age went up. This fall followed a roughly linear course with age. Both higher diversity and more naive CD4+ cells marked long-lived donors when set against aged donors.

Of note for this clonotype: Its antigen is unknown.

Through a sample-barcoded 5' primer and a J-beta primer mix, a second PCR was run for roughly 6 to 11 cycles. TCRdb recomputed calls from the 5' RACE reads with MiXCR, one row per CDR3 protein. The sample lists about 640,000 distinct CDR3 sequences, 58% occurring once. Each donor supplied around 10 milliliters of peripheral blood. Trimming took 10 bases from V and 5 from J, leaving 23 bases between them. This CDR3 is built from 15 residues. The germline gives CDR1 MNHEY, CDR2 SVGAGI. The sequence came from a man in his 60s in good health. The sequenced sample consisted of blood. The genes are TRBV6-5 and TRBJ2-5, with D perhaps matching TRBD2 (5 bases). The CDR3 loop is CANSPQRGIGETQYF. The CDR3 coding sequence is TGTGCCAACAGCCCCCAACGGGGAATAGGGGAGACCCAGTACTTC.